This T cell receptor (beta chain) came from a study of blood T cell repertoires in COVID-19 (dated by TCRdb to the early 2020s). With regard to the full study: Samples covering the acute and convalescent phases of COVID-19 were provided by collaborators in the United States, Italy and Spain. The samples were drawn from the first 160 participants of the ongoing ImmuneRACE study and from over 950 subjects provided by 6 global collaborators. Sample metadata almost always included a de-identified subject ID, COVID-19 status, age in years and sex. The dataset comprised deeply sampled blood TCRbeta repertoires from subjects exposed to, actively infected with, or recovered from COVID-19. The prospective study material was composed of cDNA or gDNA derived from T cells, B-cell-depleted T cells, or PBMCs. The repertoires were released in a freely available public database meant as a resource for research on the immune response to SARS-CoV-2. HLA class I and class II types, where available, came from metadata supplied by the sample provider rather than from assay-based typing.

Findings and caveats that apply to the study as a whole: The quantity of clinical and demographic metadata differed by source and by participant and was supplied without curation.

A note on this clone: What this receptor recognizes is not known. No quality values exist for individual bases; no much larger clone is one base distant.

The immunoSEQ Assay, a bias-controlled multiplex PCR, was used to amplify TCRbeta CDR3 regions from genomic DNA. The paper's processing steps were these. The number of nucleated cells in each sample was estimated by amplification of reference gene primers within the assay. To quantify the absolute abundance of each unique TCRbeta CDR3 rearrangement, sequence reads were collapsed and filtered. For each sample, productive Simpson clonality was calculated by taking the square root of Simpson's diversity index across productive rearrangements. This is the immuneACCESS table as TCRdb keeps it, with only in-frame sequences that have V and J called. A part of the clones is gone; compared with another copy, unresolved V genes explain less than half, and the rest is unexplained. The DNA was the basis for D and trimming; V, J and clone size are from that table. A total of over 200,000 clones appear in this sample, about 80% of them only once. The top ten clones comprise approximately 16% of the sample.

CDR1 is given as ENHRY and CDR2 as SYGVKD, both from the germline V gene. Trimming at the junction amounts to 6 bases on V and 4 bases on J, and the germline ends lie 9 bases apart. The CDR3 contains 12 residues, cysteine and phenylalanine counted. The retained sequence is limited to the CDR3, 36 bases, with the frame set at the first base. In the prospective study, participants were roughly 18 to 95 years old, resided in 20 to 30 geographic areas of the United States, and were enrolled through a virtual design. In the prospective study, participants were assigned to cohorts based on the clinical history participants reported in a screening survey and a study questionnaire. Recovered participants in ImmuneRACE Cohort 3 were defined as having two consecutive negative NP/OP PCR tests, clearance from a healthcare professional, or resolution of symptoms. Each participant in the prospective study had whole blood, serum and a nasopharyngeal or oropharyngeal swab collected by mobile phlebotomists. Prospective study participants could optionally give additional blood draws and questionnaires over an approximately 2-month period. Prospective study blood samples were shipped either frozen or at room temperature before DNA extraction.

This clonotype originated in a man aged 40-49 years who had recovered from COVID-19. Source material: PBMCs or T cells enriched from blood (not recorded which). Rearrangement joined TRBV10-3 to TRBJ1-1; the D region possibly corresponds to TRBD1 (5 bases align). CDR3 protein: CAISPGSTEAFF. In nucleotides, the sequence is TGTGCCATCAGCCCAGGGTCCACTGAAGCTTTCTTT.